The T cell receptor (beta chain) described here comes from a study of spatial heterogeneity in lung cancer. Background on the study: Mean representation of each unique TCR and UMI combination in the raw reads exceeded 9.5 occurrences.

Time point meaning: blood at routine non-recurrence follow-up after resection. The CDR3 contains 14 residues. V lost 7 bases and J lost 0, with 13 bases in between. Germline V gene sequence: CDR1 SGHAT, CDR2 FQNNGV. TCRdb re-called the 5' RACE reads through MiXCR, storing one row per CDR3 protein. The table records more than 75,000 distinct CDR3 sequences, roughly 21% of them present only once. This receptor was identified in a male donor with early-stage non-small cell lung cancer. The sample here was PBMCs, taken at follow-up. The chain employs TRBV11-2 and TRBJ2-7; D is perhaps TRBD1 (5 bases). The DNA for the CDR3 is TGTGCCAGCACCACAGGTTATAGCTCCTACGAGCAGTACGTC. Translated, it gives CASTTGYSSYEQYV.